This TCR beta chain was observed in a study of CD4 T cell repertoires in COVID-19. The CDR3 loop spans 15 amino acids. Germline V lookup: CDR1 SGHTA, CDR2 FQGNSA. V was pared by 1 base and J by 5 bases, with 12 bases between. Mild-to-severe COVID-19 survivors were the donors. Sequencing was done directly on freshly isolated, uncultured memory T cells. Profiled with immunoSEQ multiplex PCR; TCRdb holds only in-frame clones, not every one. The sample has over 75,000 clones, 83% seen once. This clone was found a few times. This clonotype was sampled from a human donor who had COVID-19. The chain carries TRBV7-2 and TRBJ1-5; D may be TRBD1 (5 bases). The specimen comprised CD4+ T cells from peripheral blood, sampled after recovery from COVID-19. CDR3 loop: CASSLELGADQPQHF. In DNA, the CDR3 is TGTGCCAGCAGCTTAGAACTTGGGGCGGATCAGCCCCAGCATTTT.